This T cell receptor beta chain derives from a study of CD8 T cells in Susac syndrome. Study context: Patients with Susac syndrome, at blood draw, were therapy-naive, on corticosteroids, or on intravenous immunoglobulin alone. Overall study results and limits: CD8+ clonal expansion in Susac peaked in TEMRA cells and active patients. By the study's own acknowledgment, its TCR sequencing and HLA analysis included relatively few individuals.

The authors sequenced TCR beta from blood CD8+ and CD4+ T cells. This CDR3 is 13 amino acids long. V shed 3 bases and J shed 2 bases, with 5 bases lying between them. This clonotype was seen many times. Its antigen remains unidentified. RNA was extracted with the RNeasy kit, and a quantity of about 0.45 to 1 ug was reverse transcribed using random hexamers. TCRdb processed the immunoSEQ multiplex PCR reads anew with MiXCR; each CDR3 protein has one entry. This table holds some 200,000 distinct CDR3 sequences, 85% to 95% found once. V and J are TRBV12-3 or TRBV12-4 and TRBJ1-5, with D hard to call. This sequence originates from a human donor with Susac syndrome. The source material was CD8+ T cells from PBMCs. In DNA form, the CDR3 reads TGTGCCAGCAGTTTGGCCGGCAATCAGCCCCAGCATTTT. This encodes CASSLAGNQPQHF.